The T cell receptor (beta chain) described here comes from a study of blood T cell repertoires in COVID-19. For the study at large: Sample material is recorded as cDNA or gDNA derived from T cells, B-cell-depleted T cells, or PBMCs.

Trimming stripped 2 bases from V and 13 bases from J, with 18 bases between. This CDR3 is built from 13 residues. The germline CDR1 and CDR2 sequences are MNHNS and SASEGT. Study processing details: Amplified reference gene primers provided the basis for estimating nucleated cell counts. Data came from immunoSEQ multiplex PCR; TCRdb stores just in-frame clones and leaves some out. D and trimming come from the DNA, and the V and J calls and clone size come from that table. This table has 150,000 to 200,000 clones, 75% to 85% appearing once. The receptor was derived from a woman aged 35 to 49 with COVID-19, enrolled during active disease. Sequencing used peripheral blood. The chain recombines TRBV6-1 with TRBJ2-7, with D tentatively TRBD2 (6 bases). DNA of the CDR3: TGTGCCAGCAGTGAAACCCGGGGGACGGGAGCCTACTTC. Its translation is CASSETRGTGAYF.